A single sample is the source of the 27 T cell receptor beta chains below, sequenced in a study of blood T cells in healthy people across ages. The authors ran a second PCR of roughly 6 to 12 cycles using a sample-barcoded 5' primer and a J-beta primer mix. TCRdb reanalysed the 5' RACE reads using MiXCR and keeps one entry per CDR3 protein. The sample has about 1 million distinct CDR3 sequences; 20% to 25% are singletons. This sample also appeared in a second study, on T cells of mothers and their children.

The sample comprised blood. These TCRs come from a girl aged 2-9 years in good health.

This clonotype was seen a handful of times. This chain links TRBV29-1 with TRBJ2-2; D is unclear. The length of the CDR3 is 13 residues. The V end was cut by 4 bases, the J end by 4 bases, with 10 bases between. Looked up from germline, CDR1 is SQVTM and CDR2 is ANQGSEA. Here the CDR3 DNA reads TGCAGCGTTGGTCACGCGGCCACCGGGGAGCTGTTTTTT. This sequence encodes CSVGHAATGELFF.

This clonotype was detected many times. This chain connects TRBV19 to TRBJ2-6, with 7 positions matching TRBD1. The V and J ends lost 4 bases and 4 bases, in that order; junction bases with no gene match: 4. CDR3 size: 15 residues. Germline-derived CDR1 and CDR2 are LNHDA and SQIVND (reference sequence). The CDR3 DNA is TGTGCCAGTAGTAAGGACAGGTCCGGGGCCAACGTCCTGACTTTC. Amino acid sequence: CASSKDRSGANVLTF.

This chain connects TRBV7-2 to TRBJ2-2; 11 bases line up with TRBD2. CDR1 and CDR2 from the germline V gene are SGHTA and FQGNSA. With V trimmed by 3 bases and J by 6 bases, 9 bases remained unmatched. CDR3 size: 17 residues. DNA for the CDR3: TGTGCCAGCAGCTTTCGTAGCGGGGGGGCCTGGTCCGGGGAGCTGTTTTTT. Translating it yields CASSFRSGGAWSGELFF.

This chain joins TRBV24-1 and TRBJ2-6; no firm D call. The CDR3 spans 14 residues. Germline V gene data show CDR1 as KGHDR and CDR2 as SFDVKD. V was clipped by 4 bases and J by 0 bases, with 3 bases between them. CDR3 amino acids: CATSEHSGANVLTF. For the CDR3, the DNA is TGTGCCACCAGTGAGCACTCTGGGGCCAACGTCCTGACTTTC.

This clonotype was counted a few times. The gene calls are TRBV18 and TRBJ1-3; D is unclear. Trimming shortened V by 2 bases and J by 0 bases, and 8 bases separated the two germline ends. This CDR3 contains 15 residues. Germline loops: CDR1 KGHSH, CDR2 LQKENI. In DNA form, the CDR3 reads TGTGCCAGCTCACCAGGGAGAATCTCTGGAAACACCATATATTTT. Its protein product is CASSPGRISGNTIYF.

This clonotype was found a few times. The chain links TRBV5-1 to TRBJ2-3; TRBD2 agrees at 7 bases. J lost 0 bases, V lost 7 bases, and 5 bases had no gene match. CDR1 and CDR2 from the germline V gene are SGHRS and YFSETQ. The CDR3 loop spans 14 amino acids. The CDR3 DNA reads TGCGCCAGCGAGCGGGGCGATAGCACAGATACGCAGTATTTT. This sequence encodes CASERGDSTDTQYF.

This clonotype has at least ten counts. J is TRBJ2-1 and V is TRBV4-2, with a weak D call TRBD2 (5 bases). CDR1 and CDR2 from the germline V gene are LGHNA and YNFKEQ. The CDR3 is 15 residues long. Trimming took 4 bases from V and 3 from J, leaving 13 bases between them. CDR3 protein: CASSLVSGDYNEQFF. The DNA for the CDR3 is TGTGCCAGCAGCCTTGTAAGCGGTGACTACAATGAGCAGTTCTTC.

This chain connects TRBV29-1 to TRBJ1-4; 9 bases map to TRBD1. The germline CDR1 and CDR2 sequences are SQVTM and ANQGSEA. V lost 7 bases and J lost 5; bases outside the gene matches: 8. The CDR3 consists of 14 residues. The CDR3 region has the DNA TGCAGCGCCGCCGACGGGACAGGGAATGAAAAACTGTTTTTT. Protein: CSAADGTGNEKLFF.

The V gene is TRBV20-1, the J gene TRBJ2-5; either TRBD1 or TRBD2 may fit D (6 bases each). The J call may be mistaken, given a closer DNA end match to TRBJ2-1. The CDR3 sequence is 17 residues long. Germline CDR1 is DFQATT and CDR2 is SNEGSKA (reference sequence). The CDR3 DNA reads TGCAGTGCTAGAGGACCCGGGGGTAGCTGGGGGCCCAATGAGCAGTTCTTC. Its translation is CSARGPGGSWGPNEQFF.

Here the CDR3 reads CASSWPIGTGGFGETQYF. The CDR3 region has the DNA TGCGCCAGCAGCTGGCCTATCGGGACAGGGGGCTTCGGAGAGACCCAGTACTTC. The J gene is TRBJ2-5, the V gene TRBV5-1; 12 bases map to TRBD1. CDR3 length equals 18 residues. CDR1 is SGHRS, CDR2 YFSETQ, per germline. With 3 bases clipped from V and 4 bases from J, the junction kept 13 bases outside the gene matches.

The chain uses TRBV10-2 and TRBJ2-5; D is ambiguous. Germline assignment: CDR1 WSHSY and CDR2 SAAADI. This CDR3 is 14 amino acids long. Trimming stripped 3 bases from V and 1 base from J, with 9 bases between. The CDR3 loop is CASSDPTLQETQYF. In nucleotides, the CDR3 is TGCGCCAGCAGTGACCCGACTCTCCAAGAGACCCAGTACTTC.

V usage is TRBV12-3 or TRBV12-4 and J usage is TRBJ1-1; 8 nucleotides agree with TRBD1. This CDR3 is 17 amino acids long. The V and J ends lost 3 bases and 0 bases, in that order; junction bases with no gene match: 9. The CDR3 coding sequence is TGTGCCAGCAGTTTCGTGACAGGGGACTTCATGAACACTGAAGCTTTCTTT. As protein: CASSFVTGDFMNTEAFF.

The chain uses TRBV13 and TRBJ2-7; TRBD1 agrees at 8 bases. The length of the CDR3 is 14 residues. Germline CDR1 and CDR2: PRHDT and FYEKMQ (reference sequence). The J segment lost 3 bases and the V segment lost 2 bases, leaving 3 bases of the junction unmatched. The CDR3 loop is CASSLQGAHYEQYF. For the CDR3, the DNA is TGTGCCAGCAGCTTACAGGGGGCGCACTACGAGCAGTACTTC.

This clonotype has ten or more counts. V and J are TRBV9 and TRBJ2-1; D unresolved. Trimming removed 0 bases at V and 6 bases at J, with 4 bases between. Germline V gives CDR1 SGDLS, CDR2 YYNGEE. CDR3 length equals 12 residues. The CDR3 DNA reads TGTGCCAGCAGCGTAGTTCCCAATGAGCAGTTCTTC. Its protein product is CASSVVPNEQFF.

This clonotype appeared a few times. The V call is TRBV12-3 or TRBV12-4, the J call TRBJ2-1, with 7 bases identical to TRBD2. The CDR3 totals 15 residues. After removal of 6 bases from V and 4 bases from J, the junction contained 9 bases not matched to a gene. The CDR3 DNA reads TGTGCCAGCAGACCCCGGGCGGGGGATTACAATGAGCAGTTCTTC. Protein: CASRPRAGDYNEQFF.

V is TRBV7-8 and J is TRBJ1-2, with a weak D call TRBD1 (6 bases). The CDR3 is 16 amino acids. Germline V gene lookup returns CDR1 SGHVS and CDR2 FQNEAQ. Trimming stripped 0 bases from V and 1 base from J, with 12 bases between. The CDR3 sequence is CASSLAVWTDNYGYTF. In DNA form, the CDR3 reads TGTGCCAGCAGCTTAGCTGTTTGGACAGATAACTATGGCTACACCTTC. Combining the CDR3 with reference TRBV7-8 and TRBJ1-2 gives the whole variable domain GAGVSQSPRYKVAKRGQDVALRCDPISGHVSLFWYQQALGQGPEFLTYFQNEAQLDKSGLPSDRFFAERPEGSVSTLKIQRTQQEDSAVYLCASSLAVWTDNYGYTFGSGTRLTVV.

Written as DNA, the CDR3 is TGTGCCAGCAGCTATCAAACGGACATCCCCCTCCCCGGCTACACCTTC. Translation gives CASSYQTDIPLPGYTF. This chain connects TRBV4-2 to TRBJ1-2, with TRBD1 as a possible D gene (5 bases). Germline-derived CDR1 and CDR2 are LGHNA and YNFKEQ. V gave up 5 bases and J gave up 8 bases, with 24 bases separating them. The CDR3 loop spans 16 amino acids.

In its sample, this clonotype is medium-sized (0.01 to 0.1%). The V and J genes are TRBV3-1 and TRBJ2-1, with 7 bases fitting TRBD2. Germline V gene data show CDR1 as LGHDT and CDR2 as YNNKEL (reference sequence). There are 17 residues in the CDR3. J gave up 3 bases and V 3 bases, and 11 bases lay outside the gene matches. CDR3 bases: TGTGCCAGCAGCCACGTCGGGGGGATCAATGGCTACAATGAGCAGTTCTTC. It yields the protein CASSHVGGINGYNEQFF.

This clonotype was detected a few times. V and J are TRBV20-1 and TRBJ2-3, with D possibly being TRBD2 (5 bases). V lost 5 bases, J lost 3 bases, and 18 bases lay in between. The CDR3 extends over 15 amino acids. Germline CDR1 is DFQATT and CDR2 is SNEGSKA (reference sequence). The CDR3 nucleotides are TGCAGTGCTTCGGCCCTGCTTTCGGGAACAGATACGCAGTATTTT. This codes for CSASALLSGTDTQYF.

The sample holds many counts of this clonotype. The V and J genes are TRBV7-9 and TRBJ1-2; D unresolved. The V and J ends lost 1 base and 6 bases respectively, with 6 bases between them. This CDR3 region has 12 residues. Germline V gene sequence: CDR1 SEHNR, CDR2 FQNEAQ (reference sequence). The DNA for the CDR3 is TGTGCCAGCAGCTTAGTTGGGGATGGCTACACCTTC. As protein: CASSLVGDGYTF.

This clonotype was seen a few times. The V call is TRBV12-3 or TRBV12-4, the J call TRBJ1-2; no definite D call. The CDR3 contains 12 residues. V was clipped by 8 bases and J by 3 bases, with 10 bases between them. As DNA, the CDR3 is TGTGCCAGCCAAAGTTTTCACTATGGCTACACCTTC. It specifies CASQSFHYGYTF.

This chain joins TRBV7-9 and TRBJ1-2; a possible D gene is TRBD1 (5 bases). There are 17 residues in the CDR3. V was shortened by 11 bases and J by 0 bases, with 25 bases between the two germline ends. The V gene's germline CDR1 is SEHNR and CDR2 FQNEAQ (reference sequence). CDR3 protein: CAGLPGTRPPANYGYTF. The CDR3, as DNA: TGTGCCGGGCTACCTGGGACGCGGCCCCCGGCTAACTATGGCTACACCTTC. Combining the CDR3 with reference TRBV7-9 and TRBJ1-2 gives the whole variable domain DTGVSQNPRHKITKRGQNVTFRCDPISEHNRLYWYRQTLGQGPEFLTYFQNEAQLEKSRLLSDRFSAERPKGSFSTLEIQRTEQGDSAMYLCAGLPGTRPPANYGYTFGSGTRLTVV.

This sequence joins TRBV6-2 or TRBV6-3 and TRBJ2-5; D might be TRBD2 (5 bases). V was clipped by 8 bases and J by 13 bases, with 23 bases between them. The length of the CDR3 is 13 residues. Germline lookup yields CDR1 MNHEY and CDR2 SVGEGT. CDR3 in amino acids: CASYTTSGDVWYF. CDR3 in DNA: TGTGCCAGCTACACGACTTCCGGGGATGTGTGGTACTTC.

This clonotype appeared a few times. The CDR3 reads CASSEWTQYF. The CDR3 region has the DNA TGTGCCAGCAGTGAATGGACCCAGTACTTC. This sequence joins TRBV6-1 and TRBJ2-5; no firm D call. Trimming left V 2 bases short and J 7 bases short, with 2 bases between. The CDR3 is made up of 10 amino acids. Germline V gene lookup returns CDR1 MNHNS and CDR2 SASEGT.

The table lists this clonotype with a few counts. The gene calls are TRBV12-3 or TRBV12-4 and TRBJ2-1; D call uncertain. This CDR3 spans 13 amino acids. V shed 7 bases and J shed 5 bases, with 12 bases lying between them. CDR3 nucleotides: TGTGCCAGCATCTCCAGTGGGGACAATGAGCAGTTCTTC. Amino acids: CASISSGDNEQFF.

This clonotype has a handful of counts. The chain is built from TRBV7-9 and TRBJ1-4; no reliable D call. CDR1 is SEHNR, CDR2 FQNEAQ, per germline (reference sequence). V gave up 5 bases and J gave up 5 bases, with 6 bases separating them. The CDR3 totals 12 residues. CDR3 sequence: CASSPINEKLFF. CDR3 sequence (DNA): TGTGCCAGCAGCCCAATCAATGAAAAACTGTTTTTT.

This clonotype has a handful of counts. The gene calls are TRBV10-3 and TRBJ2-3; 9 bases fit TRBD2. The CDR3 totals 15 residues. V shed 10 bases and J 6 bases; nucleotides not matched to a gene: 14. Germline assignment: CDR1 ENHRY and CDR2 SYGVKD. This CDR3 reads CASSLRLAEGDTQYF. In nucleotides, the CDR3 is TGTGCCAGCTCCCTCCGACTAGCGGAGGGGGATACGCAGTATTTT.